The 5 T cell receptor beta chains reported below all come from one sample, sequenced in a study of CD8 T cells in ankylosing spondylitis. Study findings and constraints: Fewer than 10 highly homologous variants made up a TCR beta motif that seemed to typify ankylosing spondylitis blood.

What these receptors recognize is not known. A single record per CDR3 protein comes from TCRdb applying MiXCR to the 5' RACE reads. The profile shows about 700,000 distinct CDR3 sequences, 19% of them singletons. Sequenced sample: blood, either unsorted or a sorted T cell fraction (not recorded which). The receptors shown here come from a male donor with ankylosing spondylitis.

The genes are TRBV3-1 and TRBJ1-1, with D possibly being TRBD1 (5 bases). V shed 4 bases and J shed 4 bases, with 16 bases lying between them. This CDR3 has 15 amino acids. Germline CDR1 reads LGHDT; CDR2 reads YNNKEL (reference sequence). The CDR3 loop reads CASSLGATAGTEAFF. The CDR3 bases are TGTGCCAGCAGCCTCGGGGCCACAGCGGGCACTGAAGCTTTCTTT.

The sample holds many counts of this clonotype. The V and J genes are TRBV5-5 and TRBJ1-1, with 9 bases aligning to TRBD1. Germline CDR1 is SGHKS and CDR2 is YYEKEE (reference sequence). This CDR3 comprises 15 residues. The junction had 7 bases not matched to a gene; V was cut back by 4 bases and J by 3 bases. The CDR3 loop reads CASSPSRTGDTEAFF. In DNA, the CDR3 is TGTGCCAGCAGCCCCTCGAGGACAGGGGACACTGAAGCTTTCTTT.

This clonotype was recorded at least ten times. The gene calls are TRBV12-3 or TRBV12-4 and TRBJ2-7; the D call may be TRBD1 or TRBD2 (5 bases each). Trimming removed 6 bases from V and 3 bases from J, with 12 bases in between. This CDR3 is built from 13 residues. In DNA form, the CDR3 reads TGTGCCAGCAGCCCGGGACGTTTCTACGAGCAGTACTTC. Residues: CASSPGRFYEQYF.

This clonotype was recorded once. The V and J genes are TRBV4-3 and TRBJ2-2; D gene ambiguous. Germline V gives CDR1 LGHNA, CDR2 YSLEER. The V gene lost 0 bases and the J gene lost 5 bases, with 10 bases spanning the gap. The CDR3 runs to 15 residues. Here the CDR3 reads CASSQDPVGTGELFF. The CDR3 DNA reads TGCGCCAGCAGCCAAGATCCTGTGGGGACCGGGGAGCTGTTTTTT.

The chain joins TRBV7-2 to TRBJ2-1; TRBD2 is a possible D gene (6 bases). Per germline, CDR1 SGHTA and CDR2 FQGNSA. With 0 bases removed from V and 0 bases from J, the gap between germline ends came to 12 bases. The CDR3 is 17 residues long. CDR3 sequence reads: CASSLAGGLPSYNEQFF. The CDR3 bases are TGTGCCAGCAGCTTAGCGGGAGGTCTTCCCTCCTACAATGAGCAGTTCTTC. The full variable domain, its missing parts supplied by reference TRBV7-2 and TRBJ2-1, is GAGVSQSPSNKVTEKGKDVELRCDPISGHTALYWYRQSLGQGLEFLIYFQGNSAPDKSGLPSDRFSAERTGGSVSTLTIQRTQQEDSAVYLCASSLAGGLPSYNEQFFGPGTRLTVL.